This is a list of T cell receptor beta chains from one sample in a study of blood T cell repertoires in COVID-19. Assay used: immunoSEQ multiplex PCR; TCRdb lists only in-frame clones, some missing. The sample has roughly 260,000 clones, 65% to 80% seen once; the top ten hold under 4.5%. The sequenced sample consisted of peripheral blood. The receptors here all came from a woman aged 40 to 50 with active or convalescent COVID-19. CDR3s include the opening cysteine and the closing phenylalanine or tryptophan. The D gene is left open where the match is weak. Not all rows give a size; the values are once, few, many and, for expanded clones, a class.

clone size | J gene | V gene | D gene | CDR3 DNA | CDR3 protein
. | TRBJ2-2 | TRBV5-1 | . | TGCGCCAGCAGCTTGAGGTCCCCAGGGATTGGGACCGGGGAGCTGTTTTTT | CASSLRSPGIGTGELFF
. | TRBJ1-1 | TRBV5-1 | . | TGCGCCAGCAGCTTGGCTGGCGGGAAGAACACTGAAGCTTTCTTT | CASSLAGGKNTEAFF
many | TRBJ1-1 | TRBV7-3 | . | TGTGCCAGCAGCCGTGATGGGCAGGGTGTGTATGAAGCTTTCTTT | CASSRDGQGVYEAFF
. | TRBJ2-1 | TRBV4-2 | . | TGTGCCAGCAGCCAAGATGCCGGGGCCTACAATGAGCAGTTCTTC | CASSQDAGAYNEQFF
. | TRBJ1-1 | TRBV12-3/TRBV12-4 | . | TGTGCCAGCAGTAAAGGGGGTACTGAAGCTTTCTTT | CASSKGGTEAFF
. | TRBJ2-3 | TRBV6-4 | . | TGTGCCAGCAGTGATACACAGGGAAATACGCAGTATTTT | CASSDTQGNTQYF
. | TRBJ2-1 | TRBV19 | TRBD2 | TGTGCCAGTAAGGGCGGCGGGGGGGCGAATGAGCAGTTCTTC | CASKGGGGANEQFF
. | TRBJ1-1 | TRBV19 | . | TGTGCCAGTAGTATAACAGAGAACACTGAAGCTTTCTTT | CASSITENTEAFF
. | TRBJ1-2 | TRBV7-3 | . | TGTGCCAGCAGCTTGGACAGTAACTATGGCTACACCTTC | CASSLDSNYGYTF
. | TRBJ1-1 | TRBV6-5 | TRBD1 | TGTGCCAGCAGGGTGGCAGGGGGAAACACTGAAGCTTTCTTT | CASRVAGGNTEAFF
. | TRBJ2-7 | TRBV21-1 | . | TGTGCCAGCACCCAGGGAGGTCTCGAGCAGTACTTC | CASTQGGLEQYF
. | TRBJ1-1 | TRBV25-1 | TRBD1 | TGTGCCAGCAGTACGGACAGGGTGGGTACTGAAGCTTTCTTT | CASSTDRVGTEAFF
. | TRBJ1-2 | TRBV9 | . | TGTGCCAGCAGCGTAGGACAGAGCAACTTCTATGGCTACACCTTC | CASSVGQSNFYGYTF
few | TRBJ1-1 | TRBV14 | . | TGTGCCAGCAGCCTCGTCCCGGGGGTGGGAGACACTGAAGCTTTCTTT | CASSLVPGVGDTEAFF
. | TRBJ1-2 | TRBV3-1/TRBV3-2 | . | TGTGCCAGCAGCCAAGATGTCGGGGGTGGCTACACCTTC | CASSQDVGGGYTF
. | TRBJ2-3 | TRBV11-2 | TRBD2 | TGTGCCAGCAGTCAGTGGACTAGTGGTACGCAGTATTTT | CASSQWTSGTQYF
. | TRBJ1-2 | TRBV11-2 | . | TGTGCCAGCAGCTTCCAGGGGATCTATGGCTACACCTTC | CASSFQGIYGYTF
. | TRBJ2-3 | TRBV14 | TRBD2 | TGTGCCAGTAGGGGACTAGCGGGGCCAACAGATACGCAGTATTTT | CASRGLAGPTDTQYF
. | TRBJ2-2 | TRBV30 | TRBD2 | TGTACCTGGGCGGAAGCGGGGGGCCTTTCTTGGGCCGGGGAGCTGTTTTTT | CTWAEAGGLSWAGELFF
. | TRBJ2-1 | TRBV7-2 | . | TGTGCCAGCAGCCTCCGGGCAGGGGGGAACCACAATGAGCAGTTCTTC | CASSLRAGGNHNEQFF
many | TRBJ2-3 | TRBV7-2 | . | TGTGCCAGCACCGCGGGACAGAGCACAGATACGCAGTATTTT | CASTAGQSTDTQYF
. | TRBJ1-2 | TRBV30 | . | TGTGCCTGGAGTGTTGTCGGGGTTGGCTACACCTTC | CAWSVVGVGYTF
. | TRBJ1-2 | TRBV6-1 | . | TGTGCCAGCAGTGAAAGCGGGGTACGGATCTATGGCTACACCTTC | CASSESGVRIYGYTF
. | TRBJ2-6 | TRBV11-2 | TRBD1 | TGTGCCAGCAGCTTAGCGGGACAGACCAACGTCCTGACTTTC | CASSLAGQTNVLTF
. | TRBJ1-1 | TRBV6-4 | . | TGTGCCAGCAGTGACTCCCCGGGATTTCAAGCTTTCTTT | CASSDSPGFQAFF
. | TRBJ1-6 | TRBV5-4 | TRBD1 | TGTGCCAGCAGCTCAAAGACAGGGAGTTCACCCCTCCACTTT | CASSSKTGSSPLHF
. | TRBJ2-7 | TRBV19 | . | TGTGCCAGTAGTATAGGGGAGGCTGGGGAAGGGCGCGAGCAGTACTTC | CASSIGEAGEGREQYF
. | TRBJ1-1 | TRBV5-4 | . | TGTGCCAGCAGCTATGGTAGCTCTGAAGCTTTCTTT | CASSYGSSEAFF
. | TRBJ1-5 | TRBV19 | TRBD1 | TGTGCCAGTAGTGGAACAGGGGATCAGCCCCAGCATTTT | CASSGTGDQPQHF
. | TRBJ2-1 | TRBV2 | TRBD2 | TGTGCCAGCACCAGACTAGCGGGGGGGCCGGGCAATGAGCAGTTCTTC | CASTRLAGGPGNEQFF
. | TRBJ2-3 | TRBV3-1/TRBV3-2 | TRBD1 | TGTGCCAGCAGCCAAGGGACAGGGAGTAGTATAGATACGCAGTATTTT | CASSQGTGSSIDTQYF
. | TRBJ1-4 | TRBV27 | . | TGTGCCAGCAGTTTATCTGTTGGACAGCAAAAACTGTTTTTT | CASSLSVGQQKLFF
. | TRBJ1-1 | TRBV28 | . | TGTGCCAGCAGCGGGACACTCTTGAACACTGAAGCTTTCTTT | CASSGTLLNTEAFF
. | TRBJ2-1 | TRBV4-1 | . | TGCGCCAGCAGCCTCTACTCTCCCGACTACAATGAGCAGTTCTTC | CASSLYSPDYNEQFF
. | TRBJ2-3 | TRBV7-7 | TRBD2 | TGTGCTAGCAGCTTGGGGCGGGGGGGCCGCACAGATACGCAGTATTTT | CASSLGRGGRTDTQYF
many | TRBJ1-1 | TRBV7-8 | . | TGTGCCAGCAGCGTAAGACCCGGGACAACAGCTATGAACACTGAAGCTTTCTTT | CASSVRPGTTAMNTEAFF
. | TRBJ1-2 | TRBV30 | . | TGTGCCTGGACTCAGGCCCCTTATGGCTACACCTTC | CAWTQAPYGYTF
. | TRBJ1-5 | TRBV7-8 | . | TGTGCCAGCAGCCAGGGGAAGAGCAATCAGCCCCAGCATTTT | CASSQGKSNQPQHF
. | TRBJ2-5 | TRBV5-1 | TRBD2 | TGCGCCAGCAGCCCAGCGGGGGAAGAGACCCAGTACTTC | CASSPAGEETQYF
few | TRBJ1-1 | TRBV18 | . | TGTGCCAGCTCACCCTCGGTCGGGAACACTGAAGCTTTCTTT | CASSPSVGNTEAFF
. | TRBJ2-4 | TRBV7-3 | . | TGTGCCAGCAGCTTAACGGCCGGGATCTACGGAAACATTCAGTACTTC | CASSLTAGIYGNIQYF
. | TRBJ2-1 | TRBV7-9 | TRBD1 | TGTGCCAGCAGTCCCGCTAATGACAGGGCTGACAATGAGCAGTTCTTC | CASSPANDRADNEQFF
. | TRBJ1-2 | TRBV24-1 | TRBD1 | TGTGCCACCAGTGATCCCCAGGGGGCAGGAGGCTACACCTTC | CATSDPQGAGGYTF
. | TRBJ2-7 | TRBV6-6 | . | TGTGCCAGCAGTTACAAGGGGGAGGGCTCCTACGAGCAGTACTTC | CASSYKGEGSYEQYF
. | TRBJ1-1 | TRBV19 | . | TGTGCCAGTAGTGAGCAGAGTGGGAGCACTGAAGCTTTCTTT | CASSEQSGSTEAFF